One sample yielded the 24 T cell receptor beta chains listed below, sequenced in a study of human T cells and chemical hapten exposure. Time point in this sample: pre-sensitization, week 0. Regarding treatment: therapeutic diphenylcyclopropenone sensitization with weekly scalp DPC. TCRdb reprocessed the RACE reads with MiXCR, giving one entry per CDR3 protein. Of about 51,000 distinct CDR3 sequences listed, 9.4% are singletons. The sample here was whole blood, taken in connection with sensitization to the hapten diphenylcyclopropenone (DPC). Receptor source: a woman in her thirties or forties with alopecia areata. Some clones in this sample may be carry-over from other donors' samples.

In this sample, this clonotype turned up many times. The chain couples TRBV5-1 to TRBJ1-1, with a possible D match to TRBD1 (5 bases). Germline values: CDR1 SGHRS, CDR2 YFSETQ. V was shortened by 4 bases and J by 1 base, with 11 bases between the two germline ends. This CDR3 has 14 residues. DNA for the CDR3: TGCGCCAGCAGCCCCGACAGTACGAACACTGAAGCTTTCTTT. Translation: CASSPDSTNTEAFF.

This clonotype was observed many times. The chain has TRBV5-1 and TRBJ1-6; the D gene is possibly TRBD1 (6 bases). The V end was cut by 1 base, the J end by 10 bases, with 15 bases between. CDR1 SGHRS and CDR2 YFSETQ come from the germline V gene. CDR3 length: 15 amino acids. The CDR3 region has the DNA TGCGCCAGCAGCTTGCTGGGGGCCGGAGAGTCACCCCTCCACTTT. It is translated as CASSLLGAGESPLHF.

Many counts were recorded for this clonotype. The CDR3 DNA follows: TGCGCCAGCAGCCAAGGAAGTCAGGTCCGCTACGAGCAGTACTTC. This translates into CASSQGSQVRYEQYF. The chain couples TRBV4-1 to TRBJ2-7, with D uncertain. Trimming stripped 1 base from V and 3 bases from J, with 13 bases between. Germline loops: CDR1 MGHRA, CDR2 YSYEKL. The length of the CDR3 is 15 residues.

The count of this clonotype is one. This may be a read error: a much more frequent sequence differs by one nucleotide. Without the conserved terminal phenylalanine or tryptophan, this CDR3 likely stems from a read error. The chain uses TRBV20-1 and TRBJ1-5; D gene uncertain. The CDR3 is 12 residues long. Trimming removed 5 bases at V and 6 bases at J, with 11 bases between. The germline gives CDR1 DFQATT, CDR2 SNEGSKA (reference sequence). CDR3 DNA sequence: TGCAGTGCTGCCCAAAGCGGTCAGCCCCAGCATCTT. Translating gives CSAAQSGQPQHL.

CDR3 loop: CASRPGLAAFPYEQYF. In DNA, the CDR3 is TGTGCCAGCAGACCCGGACTAGCGGCCTTTCCCTACGAGCAGTACTTC. The gene calls are TRBV6-2 or TRBV6-3 and TRBJ2-7; 10 bases map to TRBD2. Per the germline V gene, CDR1 is MNHEY and CDR2 is SVGEGT. The V and J ends lost 6 bases and 2 bases, in that order; junction bases with no gene match: 10. CDR3 length: 16 residues.

The chain has TRBV6-1 and TRBJ2-3, with D possibly TRBD2 on 5 matching bases. Germline V gene data show CDR1 as MNHNS and CDR2 as SASEGT. The CDR3 is 16 residues long. Trimming took 4 bases from V and 3 from J, leaving 17 bases between them. CDR3 coding DNA: TGTGCCAGCAGTGTTCAACGAGGGTTCAAGACAGATACGCAGTATTTT. This codes for CASSVQRGFKTDTQYF.

This clonotype was detected many times. The V call is TRBV12-3 or TRBV12-4, the J call TRBJ1-2; no firm D call. V was trimmed by 3 bases and J by 8 bases, leaving 10 bases between them. This CDR3 region has 12 residues. The CDR3 sequence is CASSFQARGYTF. The CDR3 DNA sequence: TGTGCCAGCAGTTTTCAAGCTCGCGGCTACACCTTC.

This clonotype came up a few times. V usage is TRBV6-4 and J usage is TRBJ2-3; tentatively, D is TRBD2 (5 bases). The CDR3 extends over 12 amino acids. CDR1 MRHNA and CDR2 SNTAGT come from the germline V gene. The ends were cut back, 10 bases at V and 7 bases at J, with 15 bases in the middle. The CDR3 is CANSGVANTQYF. The CDR3 coding sequence is TGTGCCAACTCCGGGGTAGCGAATACGCAGTATTTT.

This rearrangement joins TRBV7-6 to TRBJ1-3; D gene uncertain. Looked up from germline, CDR1 is SGHVS and CDR2 is FNYEAQ. The CDR3 loop spans 15 amino acids. The germline V and J ends were trimmed by 4 bases and 0 bases, with 10 bases remaining between them. DNA for the CDR3: TGTGCCAGCAGCTCCGGGCCTGACTCTGGAAACACCATATATTTT. This sequence encodes CASSSGPDSGNTIYF.

This clonotype showed up many times. The chain carries TRBV7-9 and TRBJ1-4, with D unresolved. The CDR3 has 12 residues. V was shortened by 3 bases and J by 10 bases, with 9 bases between the two germline ends. CDR1 is SEHNR, CDR2 FQNEAQ, per germline (reference sequence). The CDR3 nucleotides are TGTGCCAGCAGCTTTGCCGGTGGAAAACTGTTTTTT. Amino acid sequence: CASSFAGGKLFF. The full variable domain, its missing parts supplied by reference TRBV7-9 and TRBJ1-4, is DTGVSQNPRHKITKRGQNVTFRCDPISEHNRLYWYRQTLGQGPEFLTYFQNEAQLEKSRLLSDRFSAERPKGSFSTLEIQRTEQGDSAMYLCASSFAGGKLFFGSGTQLSVL.

V gene TRBV27 combines with J gene TRBJ2-3, with 8 nucleotides matching TRBD1. V shed 4 bases, J shed 4 bases, and the junction held 10 bases outside the gene matches. Germline V lookup: CDR1 MNHEY, CDR2 SMNVEV (reference sequence). This CDR3 contains 16 residues. This chain's CDR3 is CASSSPPGQGADTQYF. The CDR3, as DNA: TGTGCCAGCAGTTCGCCCCCAGGACAGGGTGCAGATACGCAGTATTTT.

This clonotype was seen at least ten times. This chain uses TRBV28 with TRBJ1-2; no clear D. Trimming cost V 7 bases and J 3 bases, with 12 bases left between them. Germline loops: CDR1 MDHEN, CDR2 SYDVKM. The CDR3 has 13 residues. CDR3 in DNA: TGTGCCAGCATTCGGACGCAGGACTATGGCTACACCTTC. It translates to CASIRTQDYGYTF.

At least ten counts were recorded for this clonotype. This rearrangement joins TRBV5-1 to TRBJ2-1; D not resolved. The V and J ends lost 4 bases and 8 bases respectively, with 13 bases between them. Germline V gene lookup returns CDR1 SGHRS and CDR2 YFSETQ. CDR3 length: 13 residues. CDR3 residues: CASSPNLGYEQFF. CDR3 nucleotides: TGCGCCAGCAGCCCTAACCTTGGATATGAGCAGTTCTTC.

The chain recombines TRBV28 with TRBJ2-7; no clear D. Trimming took 4 bases from V and 4 from J, leaving 5 bases between them. Looked up from germline, CDR1 is MDHEN and CDR2 is SYDVKM. The CDR3 covers 11 residues. The CDR3: CASSSYYEQYF. CDR3 sequence (DNA): TGTGCCAGCAGTTCCTATTACGAGCAGTACTTC.

This clonotype was seen many times. The genes are TRBV5-4 and TRBJ2-1; 7 bases agree with TRBD1. J lost 4 bases, V lost 5 bases, and 6 bases had no gene match. The CDR3 runs to 14 residues. CDR1 is SGHNT and CDR2 is YYREEE in the germline V gene (reference sequence). Here the CDR3 reads CASSWTGGYNEQFF. The CDR3 DNA follows: TGTGCCAGCAGTTGGACAGGCGGATACAATGAGCAGTTCTTC. The full variable domain, with the rest looked up from reference TRBV5-4 and TRBJ2-1, is ETGVTQSPTHLIKTRGQQVTLRCSSQSGHNTVSWYQQALGQGPQFIFQYYREEENGRGNFPPRFSGLQFPNYSSELNVNALELDDSALYLCASSWTGGYNEQFFGPGTRLTVL.

This clonotype was detected ten times or more. The V gene is TRBV4-2, the J gene TRBJ2-7; D is possibly TRBD2 (5 bases). The V gene lost 4 bases and the J gene lost 6 bases, with 10 bases spanning the gap. CDR3 size: 12 residues. The germline CDR1 and CDR2 sequences are LGHNA and YNFKEQ. The CDR3 reads CASSLFGGEQYF. The CDR3, as DNA: TGTGCCAGCAGCCTTTTTGGAGGCGAGCAGTACTTC.

This chain links TRBV12-3 or TRBV12-4 with TRBJ2-5; possibly TRBD2 for D (6 bases). V lost 3 bases, J lost 4 bases, and 12 bases lay in between. The CDR3 contains 14 residues. CDR3 bases: TGTGCCAGCAGTTTCCCACTAGCTCCAGAGACCCAGTACTTC. This translates into CASSFPLAPETQYF.

The chain uses TRBV12-5 and TRBJ2-1; 7 nucleotides agree with TRBD2. The CDR3 runs 15 residues. Germline lookup yields CDR1 LGHNT and CDR2 FRNRAP. J gave up 2 bases and V 4 bases, and 5 bases lay outside the gene matches. The CDR3 sequence is CASGSAGPTYNEQFF. CDR3 bases: TGTGCTAGTGGTTCAGCGGGGCCAACCTACAATGAGCAGTTCTTC.

This clonotype was recorded many times. CDR3 coding DNA: TGCGCCAGCAGCCGGACAGGCGGGGAGCTGTTTTTT. This codes for CASSRTGGELFF. J is TRBJ2-2 and V is TRBV10-2; TRBD1 matches 7 bases. The CDR3 extends over 12 amino acids. After removal of 6 bases from V and 7 bases from J, the junction contained 2 bases not matched to a gene. The V gene's germline CDR1 is WSHSY and CDR2 SAAADI.

Only a few counts were recorded for this clonotype. The chain employs TRBV5-1 and TRBJ1-2; D is uncertain. V lost 6 bases, J lost 7 bases, and 16 bases lay in between. The CDR3 sequence is 13 residues long. Germline values: CDR1 SGHRS, CDR2 YFSETQ. The CDR3, as DNA: TGCGCCAGCAAAAACGGCCCAATGAGTGGCTACACCTTC. This gives the protein CASKNGPMSGYTF.

A few counts support this clonotype. CDR3 protein: CATSFLDTEAFF. The CDR3 region has the DNA TGTGCCACCAGCTTTCTGGACACTGAAGCTTTCTTT. The chain employs TRBV15 and TRBJ1-1; D gene ambiguous. Per germline, CDR1 LNHNV and CDR2 YYDKDF (reference sequence). CDR3 length equals 12 residues. The ends were cut back, 5 bases at V and 3 bases at J, with 7 bases in the middle.

The chain links TRBV18 to TRBJ2-1; 8 bases map to TRBD2. CDR1 KGHSH and CDR2 LQKENI come from the germline V gene. V shed 5 bases and J 0 bases; nucleotides not matched to a gene: 3. This CDR3 comprises 15 residues. The CDR3: CASSSLAVSYNEQFF. The CDR3 region has the DNA TGTGCCAGCTCATCACTAGCGGTCTCCTACAATGAGCAGTTCTTC. The full variable domain, its missing parts supplied by reference TRBV18 and TRBJ2-1, is NAGVMQNPRHLVRRRGQEARLRCSPMKGHSHVYWYRQLPEEGLKFMVYLQKENIIDESGMPKERFSAEFPKEGPSILRIQQVVRGDSAAYFCASSSLAVSYNEQFFGPGTRLTVL.

The sample holds many counts of this clonotype. The CDR3 DNA is TGTGCCAGCAGCAACAGACAGGGTGGCTACGAGCAGTACTTC. Amino acid sequence: CASSNRQGGYEQYF. This chain connects TRBV6-1 to TRBJ2-7; 7 bases are shared with TRBD1. Per the germline V gene, CDR1 is MNHNS and CDR2 is SASEGT. The V segment lost 6 bases and the J segment 3 bases; nucleotides outside the gene matches: 8. The CDR3 runs 14 residues.

This clonotype occurred a few times. This chain uses TRBV15 with TRBJ2-7; TRBD1 aligns across 7 bases. The CDR3 is 16 amino acids. V was clipped by 0 bases and J by 2 bases; unmatched bases: 7. Germline V CDR1 and CDR2: LNHNV, YYDKDF (reference sequence). CDR3 residues: CATSRDLGTGAYEQYF. DNA of the CDR3: TGTGCCACCAGCAGAGATTTGGGAACAGGGGCCTACGAGCAGTACTTC. The variable domain in full, with the rest retrieved from reference TRBV15 and TRBJ2-7, is DAMVIQNPRYQVTQFGKPVTLSCSQTLNHNVMYWYQQKSSQAPKLLFHYYDKDFNNEADTPDNFQSRRPNTSFCFLDIRSPGLGDTAMYLCATSRDLGTGAYEQYFGPGTRLTVT.